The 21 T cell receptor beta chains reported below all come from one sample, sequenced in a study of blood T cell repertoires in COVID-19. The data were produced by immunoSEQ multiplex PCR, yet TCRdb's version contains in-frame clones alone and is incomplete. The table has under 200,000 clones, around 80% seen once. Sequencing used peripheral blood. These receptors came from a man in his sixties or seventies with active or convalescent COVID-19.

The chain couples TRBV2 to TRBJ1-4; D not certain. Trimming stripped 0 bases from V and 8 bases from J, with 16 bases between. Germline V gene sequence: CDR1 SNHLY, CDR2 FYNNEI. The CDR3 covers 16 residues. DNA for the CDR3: TGTGCCAGCAGTGAAGCGCTTGCGGGGATGAGGGAAAAACTGTTTTTT. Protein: CASSEALAGMREKLFF.

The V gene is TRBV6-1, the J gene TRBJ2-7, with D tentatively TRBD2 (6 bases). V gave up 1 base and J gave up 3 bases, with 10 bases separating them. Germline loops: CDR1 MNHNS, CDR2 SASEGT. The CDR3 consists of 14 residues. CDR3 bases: TGTGCCAGCAGTGAAGGTAGCGGAATCTACGAGCAGTACTTC. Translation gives CASSEGSGIYEQYF.

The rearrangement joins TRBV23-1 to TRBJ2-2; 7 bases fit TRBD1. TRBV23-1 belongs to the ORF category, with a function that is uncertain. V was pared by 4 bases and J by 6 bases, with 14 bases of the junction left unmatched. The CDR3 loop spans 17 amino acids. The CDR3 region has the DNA TGCGCCAGCAGTCCCACCCGACAGGGTGAGACTTCCGGGGAGCTGTTTTTT. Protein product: CASSPTRQGETSGELFF.

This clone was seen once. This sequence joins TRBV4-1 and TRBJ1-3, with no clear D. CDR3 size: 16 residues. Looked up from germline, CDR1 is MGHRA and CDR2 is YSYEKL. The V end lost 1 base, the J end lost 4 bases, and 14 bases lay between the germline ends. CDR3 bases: TGCGCCAGCAGCCAAGCCGCCCGAGGAGGAGGAAACACCATATATTTT. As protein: CASSQAARGGGNTIYF.

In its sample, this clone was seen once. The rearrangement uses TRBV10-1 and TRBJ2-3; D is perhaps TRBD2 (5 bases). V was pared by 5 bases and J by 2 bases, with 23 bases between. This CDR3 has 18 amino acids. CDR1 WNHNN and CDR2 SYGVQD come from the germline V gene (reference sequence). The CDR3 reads CASSYIPGPADVTDTQYF. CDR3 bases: TGCGCCAGCAGTTACATACCCGGGCCAGCGGACGTCACAGATACGCAGTATTTT.

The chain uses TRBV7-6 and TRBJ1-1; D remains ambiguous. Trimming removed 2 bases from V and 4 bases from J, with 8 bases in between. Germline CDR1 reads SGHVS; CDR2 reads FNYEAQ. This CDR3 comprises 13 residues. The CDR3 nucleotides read TGTGCCAGCAGCTTACAGGCCGGCACTGAAGCTTTCTTT. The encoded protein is CASSLQAGTEAFF.

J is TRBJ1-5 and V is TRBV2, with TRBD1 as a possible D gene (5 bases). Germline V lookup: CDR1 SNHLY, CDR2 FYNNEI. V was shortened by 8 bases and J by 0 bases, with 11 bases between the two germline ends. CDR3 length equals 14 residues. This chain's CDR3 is CASRQQNSNQPQHF. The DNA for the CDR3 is TGTGCCAGCCGACAGCAGAATAGCAATCAGCCCCAGCATTTT.

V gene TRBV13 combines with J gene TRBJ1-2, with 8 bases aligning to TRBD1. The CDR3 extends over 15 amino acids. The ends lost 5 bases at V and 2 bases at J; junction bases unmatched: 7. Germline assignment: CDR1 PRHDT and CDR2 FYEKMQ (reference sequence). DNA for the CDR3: TGTGCCAGCAGCCCCCGGACAGGGCACAACTATGGCTACACCTTC. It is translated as CASSPRTGHNYGYTF.

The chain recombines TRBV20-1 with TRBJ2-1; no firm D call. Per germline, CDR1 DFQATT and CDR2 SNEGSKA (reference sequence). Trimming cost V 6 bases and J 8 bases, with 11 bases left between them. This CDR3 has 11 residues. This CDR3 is CSANSKHEQFF. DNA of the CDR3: TGCAGTGCAAACTCTAAGCATGAGCAGTTCTTC.

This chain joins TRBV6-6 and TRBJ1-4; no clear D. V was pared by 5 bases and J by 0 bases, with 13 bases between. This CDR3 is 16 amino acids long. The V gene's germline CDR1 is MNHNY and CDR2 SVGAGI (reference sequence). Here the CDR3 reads CASSRRLAATNEKLFF. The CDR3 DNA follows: TGTGCCAGCAGTCGACGTCTGGCGGCAACTAATGAAAAACTGTTTTTT.

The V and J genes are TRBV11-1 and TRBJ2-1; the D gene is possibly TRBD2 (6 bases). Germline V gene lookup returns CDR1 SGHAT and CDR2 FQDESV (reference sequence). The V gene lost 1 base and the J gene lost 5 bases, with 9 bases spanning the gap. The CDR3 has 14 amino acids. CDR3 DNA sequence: TGTGCCAGCAGCTTAGGATGGAGGGACAATGAGCAGTTCTTC. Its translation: CASSLGWRDNEQFF.

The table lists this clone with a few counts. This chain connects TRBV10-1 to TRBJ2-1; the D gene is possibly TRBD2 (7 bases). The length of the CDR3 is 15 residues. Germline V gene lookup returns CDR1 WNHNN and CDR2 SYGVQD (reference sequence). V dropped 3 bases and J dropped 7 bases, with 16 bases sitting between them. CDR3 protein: CASSDMAGAGNEQFF. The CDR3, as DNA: TGCGCCAGCAGTGATATGGCGGGGGCCGGGAATGAGCAGTTCTTC.

The CDR3 bases are TGTGCCATCAGTGAAGGGAGCTATGGCTACACCTTC. Amino acid sequence: CAISEGSYGYTF. The V call is TRBV10-3, the J call TRBJ1-2; D gene unclear. CDR1 ENHRY and CDR2 SYGVKD come from the germline V gene. Trimming stripped 3 bases from V and 4 bases from J, with 6 bases between. The CDR3 length is 12 residues.

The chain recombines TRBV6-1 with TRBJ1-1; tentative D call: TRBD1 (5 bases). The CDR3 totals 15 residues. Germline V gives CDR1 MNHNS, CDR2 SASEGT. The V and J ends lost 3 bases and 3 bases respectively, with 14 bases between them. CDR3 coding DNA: TGTGCCAGCAGTGACCAGGGAGGGCCCGACACTGAAGCTTTCTTT. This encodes CASSDQGGPDTEAFF.

The CDR3 region is CASSTRSSYEQYF. In DNA form, the CDR3 reads TGTGCCAGCAGTACCCGTAGCTCTTACGAGCAGTACTTC. The rearrangement uses TRBV6-6 and TRBJ2-7; D not certain. Germline lookup yields CDR1 MNHNY and CDR2 SVGAGI (reference sequence). V was shortened by 5 bases and J by 4 bases, with 12 bases between the two germline ends. This CDR3 comprises 13 residues.

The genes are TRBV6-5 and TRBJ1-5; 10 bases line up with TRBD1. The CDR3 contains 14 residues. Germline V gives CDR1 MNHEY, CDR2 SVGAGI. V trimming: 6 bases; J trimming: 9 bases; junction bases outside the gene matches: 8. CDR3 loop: CASSLDRGRGPQHF. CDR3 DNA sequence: TGTGCCAGCAGCCTAGACAGGGGGCGCGGGCCCCAGCATTTT.

The CDR3 spells CAWRASGGYTIYF. CDR3 nucleotides: TGTGCCTGGAGGGCTTCGGGGGGATACACCATATATTTT. The chain links TRBV30 to TRBJ1-3; D perhaps matches TRBD1 (5 bases). Per germline, CDR1 GTSNPN and CDR2 SVGIG (reference sequence). With 3 bases removed from V and 8 bases from J, the gap between germline ends came to 14 bases. CDR3 length equals 13 residues.

The CDR3 DNA reads as TGTGCCTGGTCTCGACACCGTAACACTGAAGCTTTCTTT. Protein sequence: CAWSRHRNTEAFF. The chain carries TRBV30 and TRBJ1-1; no clear D. Trimming took off 5 bases at V and 2 bases at J, with 12 bases between the two ends. The CDR3 consists of 13 residues. Germline V gene lookup returns CDR1 GTSNPN and CDR2 SVGIG (reference sequence).

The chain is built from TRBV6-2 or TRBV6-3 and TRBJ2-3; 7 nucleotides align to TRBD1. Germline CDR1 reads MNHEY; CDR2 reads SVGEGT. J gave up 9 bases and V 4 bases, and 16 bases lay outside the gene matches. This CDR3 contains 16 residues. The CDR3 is CASSSSPLQGPQTQYF. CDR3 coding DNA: TGTGCCAGCAGTTCCTCCCCCCTACAGGGGCCGCAGACGCAGTATTTT.

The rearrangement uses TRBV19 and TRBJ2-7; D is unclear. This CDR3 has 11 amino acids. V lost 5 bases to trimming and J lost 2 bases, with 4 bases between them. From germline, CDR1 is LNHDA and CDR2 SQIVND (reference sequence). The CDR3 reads CASSRAYEQYF. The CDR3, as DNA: TGTGCCAGTAGTCGGGCCTACGAGCAGTACTTC.

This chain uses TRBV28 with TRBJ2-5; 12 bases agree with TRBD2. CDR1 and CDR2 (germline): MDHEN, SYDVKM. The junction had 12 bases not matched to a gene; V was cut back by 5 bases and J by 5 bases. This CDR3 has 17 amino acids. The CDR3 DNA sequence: TGTGCCAGCAGTCCCGACCTAGCGGGGGGGCCTGGGGAGACCCAGTACTTC. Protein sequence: CASSPDLAGGPGETQYF.